This T cell receptor (beta chain) was retrieved from a study of blood T cell repertoires in COVID-19. Libraries were prepared by immunoSEQ multiplex PCR; TCRdb keeps only in-frame clonotypes and omits some of them. The repertoire consists of some 170,000 clones, with about nine tenths occurring once and the leading ten covering roughly a sixth. The sequenced material came from peripheral blood. This clonotype originated in a man between 60 and 70 years old with active or convalescent COVID-19.

The CDR3 here is CASPGTGIVGELFF. Here the CDR3 DNA reads TGCGCCAGCCCCGGGACAGGGATCGTAGGGGAGCTGTTTTTT. J is TRBJ2-2 and V is TRBV10-1; 9 bases fit TRBD1. The CDR3 has 14 amino acids. V shed 8 bases and J 8 bases; nucleotides not matched to a gene: 9. Germline V gives CDR1 WNHNN, CDR2 SYGVQD (reference sequence).